One and the same sample provided the 21 T cell receptor beta chains below, sequenced in a study of T-cell memory formation after mild COVID-19. TCRdb redid the calling of the 5' RACE reads with MiXCR, one entry per CDR3 protein. The table lists 270,000 or so distinct CDR3 sequences, around 17% of them singletons. Sequenced sample: PBMCs or a T cell subset sorted from them (not recorded which). The receptors stem from a man aged 18 to 29 who had mild COVID-19 (a few samples of this study predate the infection). Cell type and time point are not known.

The rearrangement links TRBV7-3 to TRBJ2-1, with D unresolved. This CDR3 has 13 residues. V was clipped by 5 bases and J by 4 bases, with 9 bases between them. Germline CDR1 and CDR2: SGHTA and FQGTGA. The CDR3 here is CASSQMGYNEQFF. Here the CDR3 DNA reads TGTGCCAGCAGCCAAATGGGGTACAATGAGCAGTTCTTC.

This clonotype has only a few counts. This chain connects TRBV6-5 to TRBJ1-2; weak D call: TRBD1 (6 bases). Germline CDR1 reads MNHEY; CDR2 reads SVGAGI. This CDR3 spans 17 amino acids. The V end was cut by 1 base, the J end by 0 bases, with 15 bases between. CDR3 sequence reads: CASSYFRGGLANYGYTF. CDR3 coding DNA: TGTGCCAGCAGTTACTTTCGGGGGGGCCTAGCTAACTATGGCTACACCTTC.

The chain links TRBV10-3 to TRBJ1-1; D uncertain. Germline lookup yields CDR1 ENHRY and CDR2 SYGVKD. There are 13 residues in the CDR3. The germline V and J ends were trimmed by 7 bases and 4 bases, with 13 bases remaining between them. The DNA of the CDR3 is TGTGCCATCAAATCCCCCTGGGGCACTGAAGCTTTCTTT. Translation: CAIKSPWGTEAFF.

This clonotype was counted between two and nine times. The V call is TRBV7-3, the J call TRBJ2-3, with 9 bases matching TRBD2. This CDR3 is 13 amino acids long. Germline trimming cut 3 bases from V and 8 bases from J; bases unmatched to any gene: 3. The germline V gene has CDR1 SGHTA and CDR2 FQGTGA. The CDR3 spells CASSFGTSRTQYF. Here the CDR3 DNA reads TGTGCCAGCAGCTTCGGGACTAGCCGTACGCAGTATTTT.

This clonotype was counted only a few times. The chain employs TRBV6-5 and TRBJ2-1; 12 bases agree with TRBD2. The CDR3 runs 14 residues. V shed 7 bases and J 9 bases; nucleotides not matched to a gene: 7. Germline V lookup: CDR1 MNHEY, CDR2 SVGAGI. The DNA of the CDR3 is TGTGCCAGCAAAGGACTAGCGGGGACGGGTGAGCAGTTCTTC. Translating it yields CASKGLAGTGEQFF.

The V and J genes are TRBV20-1 and TRBJ1-1, with D maybe TRBD1 (6 bases). Germline V gives CDR1 DFQATT, CDR2 SNEGSKA (reference sequence). Trimming left V 1 base short and J 4 bases short, with 16 bases between. The length of the CDR3 is 15 residues. Here the CDR3 reads CSARGRGGPSTEAFF. The CDR3 nucleotides read TGCAGTGCTAGAGGGCGGGGGGGGCCTAGCACTGAAGCTTTCTTT.

This clonotype was counted only a few times. This rearrangement joins TRBV6-2 or TRBV6-3 to TRBJ1-3; the D gene is possibly TRBD1 (6 bases). The V gene lost 6 bases and the J gene lost 1 base, with 16 bases spanning the gap. CDR1 and CDR2 from the germline V gene are MNHEY and SVGEGT. The CDR3 runs to 16 residues. CDR3 protein: CASRDWGRESGNTIYF. In nucleotides, the CDR3 is TGTGCCAGCAGGGACTGGGGGCGCGAATCTGGAAACACCATATATTTT.

This clonotype was recorded many times. The chain carries TRBV7-2 and TRBJ2-3; a weak D match, TRBD2 (5 bases). The CDR3 runs 15 residues. Trimming stripped 1 base from V and 8 bases from J, with 16 bases between. Germline V gene sequence: CDR1 SGHTA, CDR2 FQGNSA. The CDR3 reads CASSLGVEARGTQYF. The CDR3 nucleotides read TGTGCCAGCAGCTTAGGTGTAGAGGCTCGGGGTACGCAGTATTTT. Based on the CDR3 plus reference TRBV7-2 and TRBJ2-3, the full variable domain is GAGVSQSPSNKVTEKGKDVELRCDPISGHTALYWYRQSLGQGLEFLIYFQGNSAPDKSGLPSDRFSAERTGGSVSTLTIQRTQQEDSAVYLCASSLGVEARGTQYFGPGTRLTVL.

This clonotype has ten or more counts. The V gene is TRBV6-5, the J gene TRBJ2-7; 7 nucleotides line up with TRBD1. In germline, CDR1 is MNHEY, CDR2 SVGAGI. V was clipped by 5 bases and J by 4 bases; unmatched bases: 8. This CDR3 has 14 residues. As DNA, the CDR3 is TGTGCCAGCAGTGCCTACAGGGGAAATTACGAGCAGTACTTC. Amino acids: CASSAYRGNYEQYF.

The V and J genes are TRBV5-1 and TRBJ2-3; 13 nucleotides line up with TRBD2. The ends lost 1 base at V and 0 bases at J; junction bases unmatched: 8. This CDR3 contains 19 residues. Germline assignment: CDR1 SGHRS and CDR2 YFSETQ. The CDR3 DNA is TGCGCCAGCAGCTTGCGCGGACTAGCGGGGGCCGACAGCACAGATACGCAGTATTTT. Encoded protein: CASSLRGLAGADSTDTQYF.

This clonotype appeared a few times. V gene TRBV5-6 combines with J gene TRBJ1-1; D perhaps matches TRBD1 (5 bases). This CDR3 region has 16 residues. V lost 0 bases, J lost 0 bases, and 12 bases lay in between. Germline assignment: CDR1 SGHDT and CDR2 YYEEEE. CDR3 coding DNA: TGTGCCAGCAGCTTGGCACGGGGGGGAGTGAACACTGAAGCTTTCTTT. Translating gives CASSLARGGVNTEAFF. Using reference TRBV5-6 and TRBJ1-1 for the parts outside the CDR3, the full variable domain is DAGVTQSPTHLIKTRGQQVTLRCSPKSGHDTVSWYQQALGQGPQFIFQYYEEEERQRGNFPDRFSGHQFPNYSSELNVNALLLGDSALYLCASSLARGGVNTEAFFGQGTRLTVV.

This clonotype was counted only a few times. The gene calls are TRBV20-1 and TRBJ1-2; D remains ambiguous. Trimming stripped 3 bases from V and 5 bases from J, with 13 bases between. The CDR3 consists of 13 residues. CDR1 is DFQATT, CDR2 SNEGSKA, per germline (reference sequence). CDR3 amino acids: CSARSPTYYGYTF. The CDR3 DNA reads as TGCAGTGCTAGGAGTCCCACATATTATGGCTACACCTTC.

V usage is TRBV24-1 and J usage is TRBJ2-3; perhaps TRBD1 as D (6 bases). Per the germline V gene, CDR1 is KGHDR and CDR2 is SFDVKD. Trimming removed 5 bases at V and 4 bases at J, with 15 bases between. The CDR3 loop spans 15 amino acids. CDR3 amino acids: CATSGLTGRADTQYF. The CDR3, as DNA: TGTGCCACCAGTGGCCTTACAGGGCGCGCAGATACGCAGTATTTT.

The chain is built from TRBV12-3 or TRBV12-4 and TRBJ1-1; D gene uncertain. The ends were cut back, 1 base at V and 6 bases at J, with 6 bases in the middle. The CDR3 runs to 12 residues. CDR3 sequence: CASSLGWAEAFF. CDR3 nucleotides: TGTGCCAGCAGTTTAGGGTGGGCTGAAGCTTTCTTT.

The rearrangement uses TRBV12-3 or TRBV12-4 and TRBJ1-1, with TRBD1 matching 9 bases. The CDR3 consists of 15 residues. J lost 4 bases, V lost 8 bases, and 11 bases had no gene match. In DNA, the CDR3 is TGTGCCAGCGTGCGGGACAGGGCGGTGGGCACTGAAGCTTTCTTT. As protein: CASVRDRAVGTEAFF.

This clonotype turned up a few times. The chain employs TRBV7-2 and TRBJ1-1; a possible D gene is TRBD1 (6 bases). CDR3 size: 16 residues. The V and J ends lost 2 bases and 0 bases respectively, with 13 bases between them. Germline values: CDR1 SGHTA, CDR2 FQGNSA. The CDR3 region has the DNA TGTGCCAGCAGCTTATCTCCGACAGGCATGAACACTGAAGCTTTCTTT. Protein sequence: CASSLSPTGMNTEAFF.

The table lists this clonotype with a few counts. The chain recombines TRBV6-6 with TRBJ2-3, with D hard to call. V gave up 0 bases and J gave up 2 bases, with 12 bases separating them. The CDR3 loop spans 16 amino acids. In germline, CDR1 is MNHNY, CDR2 SVGAGI (reference sequence). The CDR3 region is CASSYSRLSPTDTQYF. The CDR3 nucleotides are TGTGCCAGCAGTTACTCGCGCCTATCCCCCACAGATACGCAGTATTTT.

This clonotype occurred a few times. The V and J genes are TRBV6-1 and TRBJ1-2; no clear D. CDR3 length: 13 amino acids. V lost 2 bases and J lost 4, with 8 bases in between. The germline gives CDR1 MNHNS, CDR2 SASEGT. CDR3 sequence (DNA): TGTGCCAGCAGTGAACAGAGGACCTATGGCTACACCTTC. This translates into CASSEQRTYGYTF.

The sample holds many counts of this clonotype. This sequence joins TRBV4-1 and TRBJ1-2; no clear D gene. CDR1 MGHRA and CDR2 YSYEKL come from the germline V gene. The germline V and J ends were trimmed by 3 bases and 0 bases, with 14 bases remaining between them. This CDR3 has 16 amino acids. The chain's CDR3 is CASSQPTRRSNYGYTF. In nucleotides, the CDR3 is TGCGCCAGCAGCCAGCCAACCAGGAGATCTAACTATGGCTACACCTTC.

This clonotype was observed a handful of times. The chain combines TRBV2 with TRBJ1-2; a possible D gene is TRBD1 (5 bases). The germline V gene encodes CDR1 SNHLY and CDR2 FYNNEI. V lost 0 bases, J lost 4 bases, and 12 bases lay in between. This CDR3 has 15 amino acids. Here the CDR3 reads CASSEALTAFYGYTF. The CDR3 region has the DNA TGTGCCAGCAGTGAAGCTCTGACAGCCTTCTATGGCTACACCTTC.

This clonotype was picked up a small number of times. The rearrangement uses TRBV7-9 and TRBJ2-3; D is possibly TRBD2 (7 bases). CDR3 length: 16 residues. Trimming removed 6 bases at V and 4 bases at J, with 20 bases between. Germline CDR1 reads SEHNR; CDR2 reads FQNEAQ (reference sequence). CDR3 sequence (DNA): TGTGCCAGCAGTTCGATGTTAAGGGGGGGATCAGATACGCAGTATTTT. This translates into CASSSMLRGGSDTQYF.